This T cell receptor (beta chain) appears in the sequencing data of a study of blood T cells in healthy people across ages. It was with a sample-barcoded 5' primer and a J-beta primer mix that a second PCR of about 6 to 12 cycles was run. TCRdb reprocessed the 5' RACE reads with MiXCR, giving one entry per CDR3 protein. The sample holds about 650,000 distinct CDR3 sequences, about 30% seen once. The total RNA that was extracted per sample amounted to at least 5 micrograms. Notes on the study in general: Higher diversity and more naive CD4+ cells were features of long-lived donors, compared to aged donors.

V shed 3 bases and J shed 1 base, with 12 bases lying between them. CDR1 and CDR2 from the germline V gene are SNHLY and FYNNEI. This CDR3 has 15 residues. This clonotype was picked up many times. The target antigen is unknown. The sequence derives from an elderly woman in good health. The sequencing sample was made of blood. The rearrangement links TRBV2 to TRBJ2-5; no definite D call. The chain's CDR3 is CASSDVGRRQETQYF. The CDR3 DNA is TGTGCCAGCAGTGACGTAGGCCGACGCCAAGAGACCCAGTACTTC.